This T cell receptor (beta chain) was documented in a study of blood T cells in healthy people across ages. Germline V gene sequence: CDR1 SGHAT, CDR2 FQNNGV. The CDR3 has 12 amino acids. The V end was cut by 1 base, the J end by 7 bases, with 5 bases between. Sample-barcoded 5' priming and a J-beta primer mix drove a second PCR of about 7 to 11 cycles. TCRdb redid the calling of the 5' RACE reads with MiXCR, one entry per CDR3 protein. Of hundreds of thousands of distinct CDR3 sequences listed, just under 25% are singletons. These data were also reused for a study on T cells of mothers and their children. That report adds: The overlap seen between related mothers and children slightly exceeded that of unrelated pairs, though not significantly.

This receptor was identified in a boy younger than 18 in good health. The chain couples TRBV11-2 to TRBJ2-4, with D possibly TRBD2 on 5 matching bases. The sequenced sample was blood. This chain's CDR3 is CASSLAGNIQYF. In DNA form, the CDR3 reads TGTGCCAGCAGCTTAGCGGGGAACATTCAGTACTTC. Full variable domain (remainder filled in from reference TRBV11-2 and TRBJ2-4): EAGVAQSPRYKIIEKRQSVAFWCNPISGHATLYWYQQILGQGPKLLIQFQNNGVVDDSQLPKDRFSAERLKGVDSTLKIQPAKLEDSAVYLCASSLAGNIQYFGAGTRLSVL.